This TCR beta chain was observed in a study of cytomegalovirus exposure and HLA in healthy donors. Study information: As an earlier analysis found, 150 million to 200 million T cells yielded about 120 million unique TCR beta sequences.

This clone was counted a single time. PCR employed 60 Vbeta and 13 Jbeta primers. Libraries were prepared by immunoSEQ multiplex PCR; TCRdb keeps only in-frame clonotypes and omits some of them. The repertoire holds some 170,000 clones, with 72% as singletons. CDR3 size: 15 residues. Per the germline V gene, CDR1 is SGHTA and CDR2 is FQGTGA. Losses at the gene ends were 5 bases for V and 0 bases for J; bases not matched to a gene: 6. V gene TRBV7-3 combines with J gene TRBJ2-7, with 8 bases fitting TRBD2. The sequencing sample was made of PBMCs. This TCR was sampled from a human donor in good health. The DNA for the CDR3 is TGTGCCAGCAGCCCCGGGGGGGGCAGCTCCTACGAGCAGTACTTC. Translation gives CASSPGGGSSYEQYF.